This is a list of T cell receptor beta chains from one sample in a study of blood T cells in healthy people across ages. TCRdb re-derived calls from the 5' RACE reads in MiXCR, one entry per CDR3 protein. Among over 1,200,000 distinct CDR3 sequences listed, approximately 63% were seen once. Sequenced input: blood. The receptors stem from a man in his late teens or twenties in good health. The CDR3 runs from the conserved cysteine through the conserved F or W. D genes are given only for firm matches. Clone sizes are given selectively: once, few, many, or a class where the clone is expanded.

.,.,TRBV29-1,TRBJ1-4,TGCAGCGCGCGAGGGGACGGAGAAAAACTGTTTTTT,CSARGDGEKLFF
few,TRBD1,TRBV7-9,TRBJ2-3,TGTGCCAGCAGCTCGAAGACAGGGCCGGATACGCAGTATTTT,CASSSKTGPDTQYF
.,TRBD2,TRBV6-2/TRBV6-3,TRBJ2-1,TGTGCCAGCAGTTACTCGGCCCCGGGAGGCCTATACAATGAGCAGTTCTTC,CASSYSAPGGLYNEQFF
.,.,TRBV3-1,TRBJ2-2,TGTGCCAGCAGGGGAGCGTCGAACACCGGGGAGCTGTTTTTT,CASRGASNTGELFF
.,.,TRBV15,TRBJ2-7,TGTGCCACCAGCAGAGACCCCGGATCCATGGGGTCCAACGAGCAGTACTTC,CATSRDPGSMGSNEQYF
.,.,TRBV4-3,TRBJ1-2,TGCGCCAGCAGCCAAGCTTCATACAGCGTTAACTATGGCTACACCTTC,CASSQASYSVNYGYTF
few,.,TRBV29-1,TRBJ2-3,TGCAGCGCGGGAGATGGGACCCACACAGATACGCAGTATTTT,CSAGDGTHTDTQYF
.,.,TRBV12-3/TRBV12-4,TRBJ2-3,TGTGCCAGCAGTTTTTGGGGGGCTAGGACAGATACGCAGTATTTT,CASSFWGARTDTQYF
.,TRBD2,TRBV20-1,TRBJ2-6,TGCAGTGCTAGAGATCGGACTAGCGGGATGGGCACTGGGGCCAACGTCCTGACTTTC,CSARDRTSGMGTGANVLTF
.,TRBD1,TRBV6-2/TRBV6-3,TRBJ2-7,TGTGCCAGCAGTTGGCGACAGGGCTCCTACGAGCAGTACTTC,CASSWRQGSYEQYF
few,TRBD1,TRBV4-1,TRBJ1-2,TGCGCCAGCAGCCAAGAGCCCCCTGGACAGGAGATAAACTATGGCTACACCTTC,CASSQEPPGQEINYGYTF
.,.,TRBV5-5,TRBJ2-3,TGTGCCAGCAGCTTAATTTTGGTTCTTCCGAACACAGATACGCAGTATTTT,CASSLILVLPNTDTQYF
.,TRBD1,TRBV15,TRBJ1-1,TGTGCCACCAGCAGAGTTGGGGACAGGGGAAATACTGAAGCTTTCTTT,CATSRVGDRGNTEAFF
.,TRBD2,TRBV29-1,TRBJ2-1,TGCAGCGTCAGGACTAGCGGGAGCTCCAATGAGCAGTTCTTC,CSVRTSGSSNEQFF
.,.,TRBV27,TRBJ2-5,TGTGCCAGCAGTTTCGGTCTCCCCCCCAATGAGCAGTACTTC,CASSFGLPPNEQYF
few,.,TRBV5-1,TRBJ2-5,TGCGCCAGCAGCTTGTCGGGACCTACTACGGAGACCCAGTACTTC,CASSLSGPTTETQYF
.,TRBD1,TRBV6-2/TRBV6-3,TRBJ2-2,TGTGCCAGCAGTGCCGGGACAGGATCCGGGGAGCTGTTTTTT,CASSAGTGSGELFF
.,TRBD1,TRBV3-1,TRBJ2-2,TGTGCCAGCAGCCGACAGGGCGGGAACACCGGGGAGCTGTTTTTT,CASSRQGGNTGELFF
.,TRBD1,TRBV7-2,TRBJ2-7,TGTGCCAGCAGCTTACGTACAGGGGTCCCCTACGAGCAGTACTTC,CASSLRTGVPYEQYF
.,.,TRBV9,TRBJ2-3,TGTGCCAGCAGCGTCACATCGGATACGCAGTATTTT,CASSVTSDTQYF
.,.,TRBV11-2,TRBJ2-7,TGTGCCAGCAGCTTTTCACGGGACACTTCCTATGAGCAGTACTTC,CASSFSRDTSYEQYF
.,.,TRBV29-1,TRBJ2-3,TGCAGCGTTGAAGCACAGGGCTCCCCGGGAGATACGCAGTATTTT,CSVEAQGSPGDTQYF
.,.,TRBV4-2,TRBJ2-7,TGTGCCAGCAGCCATCAAAGGGCCTACGAGCAGTACTTC,CASSHQRAYEQYF
.,.,TRBV9,TRBJ2-7,TGTGCCAGCAGCGTAGATGAGGATTCAAGCTCCTACGAGCAGTACTTC,CASSVDEDSSSYEQYF